This entry lists 31 T cell receptor beta chains sequenced from one sample in a study of blood T cell repertoires in COVID-19. The table came from immunoSEQ multiplex PCR; TCRdb's copy has only in-frame clones and leaves some out. Of around 150,000 clones listed, approximately 81% are singletons. The sample was peripheral blood. These receptors all stem from a human donor with acute or convalescent COVID-19. The donor label of this sample is uncertain.

This chain connects TRBV11-2 to TRBJ1-4; TRBD1 might be the D (5 bases). Trimming took off 1 base at V and 8 bases at J, with 14 bases between the two ends. There are 15 residues in the CDR3. Germline V gene sequence: CDR1 SGHAT, CDR2 FQNNGV. The CDR3 DNA follows: TGTGCCAGCAGCTTAGTGGGGGGTCGGGGCGAAAAACTGTTTTTT. It yields the protein CASSLVGGRGEKLFF.

The rearrangement joins TRBV18 to TRBJ1-3; a possible D gene is TRBD1 (5 bases). This CDR3 has 16 amino acids. Germline V gives CDR1 KGHSH, CDR2 LQKENI. Trimming removed 3 bases from V and 4 bases from J, with 16 bases in between. CDR3 in amino acids: CASSPGGAIEGNTIYF. The DNA for the CDR3 is TGTGCCAGCTCACCCGGCGGGGCGATCGAGGGAAACACCATATATTTT.

This clone was found a few times. This chain's CDR3 is CASRTGNEKLFF. In nucleotides, the CDR3 is TGTGCCAGCAGAACAGGGAATGAAAAACTGTTTTTT. The chain uses TRBV2 and TRBJ1-4; a possible D gene is TRBD1 (6 bases). Trimming took 6 bases from V and 5 from J, leaving 7 bases between them. The CDR3 consists of 12 residues. In germline, CDR1 is SNHLY, CDR2 FYNNEI.

This clone was observed a few times. The gene calls are TRBV7-2 and TRBJ1-5, with TRBD1 identical over 8 bases. With 5 bases clipped from V and 3 bases from J, the junction kept 3 bases outside the gene matches. The CDR3 sequence is 14 residues long. Germline V gene data show CDR1 as SGHTA and CDR2 as FQGNSA. The CDR3 nucleotides read TGTGCCAGCAGCCCAGGGGGCCACAATCAGCCCCAGCATTTT. It is translated as CASSPGGHNQPQHF.

V gene TRBV3-1 (or the pseudogene TRBV3-2) combines with J gene TRBJ1-1; no definite D call. Germline CDR1 reads LGHDT; CDR2 reads YNNKEL (reference sequence). Between the trimmed V and J ends, which lost 5 bases and 1 base, there was a span of 8 bases. This CDR3 contains 13 residues. CDR3 loop: CASSNNKNTEAFF. In DNA form, the CDR3 reads TGTGCCAGCAGCAATAATAAGAACACTGAAGCTTTCTTT.

V gene TRBV7-2 combines with J gene TRBJ1-5, with a tentative D call TRBD1 (6 bases). The germline CDR1 and CDR2 sequences are SGHTA and FQGNSA. The CDR3 totals 17 residues. V lost 2 bases and J lost 3, with 17 bases in between. The CDR3 loop reads CASSLIGIGQINQPQHF. CDR3 DNA: TGTGCCAGCAGCTTAATTGGGATAGGACAGATCAATCAGCCCCAGCATTTT.

The table lists this clone with a few counts. This chain connects TRBV9 to TRBJ1-2; D not certain. The CDR3 is 12 residues long. Trimming removed 5 bases from V and 8 bases from J, with 13 bases in between. Germline V lookup: CDR1 SGDLS, CDR2 YYNGEE. CDR3 in amino acids: CASREREGGYTF. DNA of the CDR3: TGTGCCAGCAGGGAGAGGGAGGGCGGCTACACCTTC.

The chain couples TRBV4-3 to TRBJ1-1, with a weak D call TRBD1 (5 bases). Germline CDR1 is LGHNA and CDR2 is YSLEER. The CDR3 is 14 amino acids. V shed 1 base and J shed 7 bases, with 13 bases lying between them. CDR3 protein: CASSQAGVWGEAFF. The CDR3 DNA sequence: TGCGCCAGCAGCCAAGCGGGGGTATGGGGTGAAGCTTTCTTT.

The chain has TRBV10-3 and TRBJ2-5, with 7 bases aligning to TRBD1. The trim removed 6 bases at V and 0 bases at J, leaving 13 bases unmatched. Germline assignment: CDR1 ENHRY and CDR2 SYGVKD. The CDR3 consists of 17 residues. Here the CDR3 DNA reads TGTGCCATCAGCCGGGGACAGACAGTGAGAAACCAAGAGACCCAGTACTTC. Protein product: CAISRGQTVRNQETQYF.

The rearrangement uses TRBV30 and TRBJ1-2; 8 bases map to TRBD1. The CDR3 totals 13 residues. The V gene's germline CDR1 is GTSNPN and CDR2 SVGIG (reference sequence). With V trimmed by 2 bases and J by 8 bases, 7 bases remained unmatched. The CDR3: CAWSSDRGWGYTF. The DNA of the CDR3 is TGTGCCTGGAGTTCCGACAGGGGTTGGGGCTACACCTTC.

The chain links TRBV25-1 to TRBJ1-2, with 10 positions matching TRBD1. With 5 bases clipped from V and 4 bases from J, the junction kept 7 bases outside the gene matches. The CDR3 loop spans 15 amino acids. CDR1 is MGHDK, CDR2 SYGVNS, per germline. CDR3 sequence reads: CASSKDRGDSYGYTF. DNA for the CDR3: TGTGCCAGCAGTAAGGACAGGGGGGATTCCTATGGCTACACCTTC.

This clone came up once. The V call is TRBV5-5, the J call TRBJ2-7; tentative D call: TRBD2 (5 bases). The V end lost 6 bases, the J end lost 7 bases, and 23 bases lay between the germline ends. This CDR3 has 15 amino acids. Looked up from germline, CDR1 is SGHKS and CDR2 is YYEKEE (reference sequence). The DNA of the CDR3 is TGTGCCAGCAAAGGCCGGGCCCGGACCGGGGAGGAGCAGTACTTC. It specifies CASKGRARTGEEQYF.

This sequence joins TRBV5-1 and TRBJ2-5; tentative D call: TRBD1 (6 bases). Trimming took 4 bases from V and 3 from J, leaving 13 bases between them. The CDR3 contains 14 residues. The germline V gene has CDR1 SGHRS and CDR2 YFSETQ. The CDR3 reads CASSTDSSEETQYF. For the CDR3, the DNA is TGCGCCAGCAGCACGGACAGTTCGGAAGAGACCCAGTACTTC.

This rearrangement joins TRBV5-1 to TRBJ1-3, with D unclear. This CDR3 is built from 14 residues. The V end was cut by 0 bases, the J end by 1 base, with 5 bases between. Germline CDR1 and CDR2: SGHRS and YFSETQ. CDR3 loop: CASSLGRSGNTIYF. The CDR3 DNA sequence: TGCGCCAGCAGCTTGGGGCGGTCTGGAAACACCATATATTTT. Variable domain in full (rest from reference TRBV5-1 and TRBJ1-3): KAGVTQTPRYLIKTRGQQVTLSCSPISGHRSVSWYQQTPGQGLQFLFEYFSETQRNKGNFPGRFSGRQFSNSRSEMNVSTLELGDSALYLCASSLGRSGNTIYFGEGSWLTVV.

This clone was seen only once. This rearrangement joins TRBV10-1 to TRBJ1-4; D unclear. Looked up from germline, CDR1 is WNHNN and CDR2 is SYGVQD (reference sequence). CDR3 size: 15 residues. Trimming took off 2 bases at V and 0 bases at J, with 7 bases between the two ends. The DNA of the CDR3 is TGCGCCAGCAGTGAGAGACATGCAACTAATGAAAAACTGTTTTTT. Translation gives CASSERHATNEKLFF.

This chain connects TRBV3-1 (or the pseudogene TRBV3-2) to TRBJ1-5; TRBD1 matches 7 bases. The CDR3 runs to 15 residues. Germline V gene lookup returns CDR1 LGHDT and CDR2 YNNKEL (reference sequence). V was clipped by 2 bases and J by 3 bases; unmatched bases: 4. In nucleotides, the CDR3 is TGTGCCAGCAGCCAAACCAGGGGGGACAATCAGCCCCAGCATTTT. Translation: CASSQTRGDNQPQHF.

The rearrangement uses TRBV9 and TRBJ2-3, with 8 positions matching TRBD2. The germline V gene encodes CDR1 SGDLS and CDR2 YYNGEE. The CDR3 has 15 residues. The ends lost 0 bases at V and 5 bases at J; junction bases unmatched: 5. The chain's CDR3 is CASSVAGGLGDTQYF. The CDR3 nucleotides read TGTGCCAGCAGCGTAGCGGGGGGGCTTGGAGATACGCAGTATTTT.

CDR3 DNA sequence: TGTGCCAGCAGTGAACGAACGCGGGACACTGAAGCTTTCTTT. Translating it yields CASSERTRDTEAFF. This chain joins TRBV2 and TRBJ1-1; D unresolved. The CDR3 is 14 residues long. The germline gives CDR1 SNHLY, CDR2 FYNNEI. Trimming pared 2 bases from V and 3 bases from J, leaving 10 bases between.

The chain combines TRBV9 with TRBJ2-7, with D maybe TRBD2 (6 bases). CDR1 SGDLS and CDR2 YYNGEE come from the germline V gene. Trimming took 0 bases from V and 6 from J, leaving 7 bases between them. This CDR3 spans 12 amino acids. The CDR3 DNA is TGTGCCAGCAGCGTAGAGGAGGGCGAGCAGTACTTC. Its translation: CASSVEEGEQYF.

This clone was found once. This chain links TRBV7-9 with TRBJ1-3; perhaps TRBD1 as D (6 bases). Germline CDR1 reads SEHNR; CDR2 reads FQNEAQ (reference sequence). There are 14 residues in the CDR3. With 5 bases removed from V and 1 base from J, the gap between germline ends came to 9 bases. CDR3 in amino acids: CASSPGTSGNTIYF. For the CDR3, the DNA is TGTGCCAGCAGCCCCGGGACATCTGGAAACACCATATATTTT.

This rearrangement joins TRBV5-5 to TRBJ2-7; D is possibly TRBD2 (5 bases). CDR1 is SGHKS and CDR2 is YYEKEE in the germline V gene (reference sequence). V was shortened by 1 base and J by 1 base, with 18 bases between the two germline ends. This CDR3 contains 17 residues. The CDR3 loop is CASSLNLGTSPSYEQYF. CDR3 bases: TGTGCCAGCAGCTTGAATCTCGGAACTAGTCCATCCTACGAGCAGTACTTC. Variable domain in full (rest from reference TRBV5-5 and TRBJ2-7): DAGVTQSPTHLIKTRGQQVTLRCSPISGHKSVSWYQQVLGQGPQFIFQYYEKEERGRGNFPDRFSARQFPNYSSELNVNALLLGDSALYLCASSLNLGTSPSYEQYFGPGTRLTVT.

This clone was detected only a few times. The V gene is TRBV30, the J gene TRBJ1-1; 7 bases fit TRBD1. Germline CDR1 is GTSNPN and CDR2 is SVGIG (reference sequence). The length of the CDR3 is 12 residues. J was trimmed by 7 bases and V by 5 bases; bases with no gene match: 7. CDR3 DNA sequence: TGTGCCTGGGACACAGGGGCGTATGAAGCTTTCTTT. This translates into CAWDTGAYEAFF.

V usage is TRBV7-3 and J usage is TRBJ1-1, with a tentative D call TRBD1 (5 bases). The CDR3 runs 13 residues. CDR1 and CDR2 (germline): SGHTA, FQGTGA. Deletions cut 2 bases from V and 4 bases from J, with 8 bases between. The CDR3: CASSLYQGTEAFF. The CDR3 DNA follows: TGTGCCAGCAGCTTATATCAGGGCACTGAAGCTTTCTTT.

The chain recombines TRBV11-3 with TRBJ2-5, with 9 nucleotides matching TRBD2. Germline V gives CDR1 SGHNT, CDR2 YENEEA. Losses at the gene ends were 0 bases for V and 5 bases for J; bases not matched to a gene: 4. The CDR3 has 15 amino acids. CDR3 DNA: TGTGCCAGCAGCTTAGACGCGGGGGGGCAGGAGACCCAGTACTTC. It is translated as CASSLDAGGQETQYF. Based on the CDR3 plus reference TRBV11-3 and TRBJ2-5, the full variable domain is EAGVVQSPRYKIIEKKQPVAFWCNPISGHNTLYWYLQNLGQGPELLIRYENEEAVDDSQLPKDRFSAERLKGVDSTLKIQPAELGDSAVYLCASSLDAGGQETQYFGPGTRLLVL.

The chain recombines TRBV18 with TRBJ2-2, with 7 positions matching TRBD2. This CDR3 spans 15 amino acids. CDR1 and CDR2 from the germline V gene are KGHSH and LQKENI. With V trimmed by 3 bases and J by 1 base, 2 bases remained unmatched. DNA of the CDR3: TGTGCCAGCTCACCTATAGCGGGGAACACCGGGGAGCTGTTTTTT. Amino acid sequence: CASSPIAGNTGELFF.

The chain combines TRBV6-1 with TRBJ1-1; no clear D. Germline V lookup: CDR1 MNHNS, CDR2 SASEGT. The CDR3 spans 16 residues. Trimming took off 1 base at V and 6 bases at J, with 18 bases between the two ends. The CDR3 DNA is TGTGCCAGCAGTGAAGGTCGGAACCTCTTAGCGGCTGAAGCTTTCTTT. Amino acid sequence: CASSEGRNLLAAEAFF.

This chain links TRBV18 with TRBJ2-5; D might be TRBD1 (5 bases). Germline V gene lookup returns CDR1 KGHSH and CDR2 LQKENI. The CDR3 loop spans 13 amino acids. V lost 3 bases and J lost 5, with 10 bases in between. CDR3 DNA: TGTGCCAGCTCACCCAGGGTCGGGGAGACCCAGTACTTC. Protein sequence: CASSPRVGETQYF. Looking up the rest from reference TRBV18 and TRBJ2-5 gives the full variable domain: NAGVMQNPRHLVRRRGQEARLRCSPMKGHSHVYWYRQLPEEGLKFMVYLQKENIIDESGMPKERFSAEFPKEGPSILRIQQVVRGDSAAYFCASSPRVGETQYFGPGTRLLVL.

J is TRBJ1-6 and V is TRBV30; D is uncertain. V shed 2 bases and J shed 9 bases, with 14 bases lying between them. The CDR3 extends over 14 amino acids. CDR1 GTSNPN and CDR2 SVGIG come from the germline V gene (reference sequence). CDR3 DNA sequence: TGTGCCTGGAGTATGAGTGGAGAGGGTTCACCCCTCCACTTT. Translation gives CAWSMSGEGSPLHF.

V gene TRBV7-9 combines with J gene TRBJ2-5, with TRBD2 matching 13 bases. The V segment lost 1 base and the J segment 1 base; nucleotides outside the gene matches: 3. The germline V gene encodes CDR1 SEHNR and CDR2 FQNEAQ (reference sequence). The CDR3 has 17 residues. The CDR3 DNA reads TGTGCCAGCAGCTTAGGACTAGCGGGGGGTTTCCAAGAGACCCAGTACTTC. Translation: CASSLGLAGGFQETQYF.

The J gene is TRBJ2-7, the V gene TRBV6-6; TRBD2 agrees at 7 bases. CDR1 is MNHNY, CDR2 SVGAGI, per germline (reference sequence). With V trimmed by 0 bases and J by 0 bases, 5 bases remained unmatched. The CDR3 loop spans 16 amino acids. CDR3 region: CASSYSGGGSSYEQYF. Here the CDR3 DNA reads TGTGCCAGCAGTTACTCGGGCGGGGGAAGCTCCTACGAGCAGTACTTC.

The genes are TRBV7-8 and TRBJ1-5, with D perhaps matching TRBD1 (5 bases). Germline V gene lookup returns CDR1 SGHVS and CDR2 FQNEAQ. V dropped 6 bases and J dropped 4 bases, with 19 bases sitting between them. CDR3 length: 16 residues. This CDR3 is CASSWGGVNENQPQHF. The CDR3 nucleotides are TGTGCCAGCAGTTGGGGGGGGGTGAATGAAAATCAGCCCCAGCATTTT.